These 20 T cell receptor beta chains came from one sample sequenced in a study of cytomegalovirus exposure and HLA in healthy donors. This PCR relied on a set of 60 Vbeta primers and 13 Jbeta primers. Repertoires were generated with immunoSEQ multiplex PCR, while TCRdb's copy carries only in-frame clones and drops some. This table holds around 140,000 clones, roughly 70% found once. The sequencing sample was made of PBMCs. The receptors shown here come from a young man in good health and CMV-seronegative.

The chain employs TRBV5-6 and TRBJ2-7; TRBD1 matches at 9 bases. There are 15 residues in the CDR3. J lost 5 bases, V lost 0 bases, and 6 bases had no gene match. In germline, CDR1 is SGHDT, CDR2 YYEEEE. CDR3 loop: CASSLVGTGRNEQYF. The CDR3 coding sequence is TGTGCCAGCAGCTTGGTAGGGACAGGGAGGAACGAGCAGTACTTC.

This sequence joins TRBV5-1 and TRBJ2-3; D call uncertain. The germline gives CDR1 SGHRS, CDR2 YFSETQ. V dropped 3 bases and J dropped 3 bases, with 14 bases sitting between them. CDR3 length equals 15 residues. The CDR3 here is CASSSQQHRTDTQYF. The CDR3 region has the DNA TGCGCCAGCAGCTCACAACAGCACAGAACAGATACGCAGTATTTT.

The gene calls are TRBV18 and TRBJ1-1, with D possibly matching TRBD1 (6 bases). CDR1 and CDR2 from the germline V gene are KGHSH and LQKENI. The ends were cut back, 3 bases at V and 2 bases at J, with 16 bases in the middle. This CDR3 region has 16 residues. CDR3 in DNA: TGTGCCAGCTCACCGAGGACAGCCCACCTAAACACTGAAGCTTTCTTT. Its translation: CASSPRTAHLNTEAFF.

As concerns this clone: The germline gene is not matched at one end of the junction; a read error may be the cause. V gene TRBV5-1 combines with J gene TRBJ2-6; possible D gene TRBD1, 5 bases. The germline V gene has CDR1 SGHRS and CDR2 YFSETQ. This CDR3 contains 16 residues. CDR3 amino acids: CASSLVINSGANGLTF. The CDR3 region has the DNA TGCGCCAGCAGCTTGGTAATTAACTCTGGGGCCAACGGCCTGACTTTC. Combining the CDR3 with reference TRBV5-1 and TRBJ2-6 gives the whole variable domain KAGVTQTPRYLIKTRGQQVTLSCSPISGHRSVSWYQQTPGQGLQFLFEYFSETQRNKGNFPGRFSGRQFSNSRSEMNVSTLELGDSALYLCASSLVINSGANGLTFGAGSRLTVL.

The rearrangement links TRBV19 to TRBJ1-1; 7 bases fit TRBD1. The CDR3 runs to 15 residues. V lost 6 bases and J lost 1; bases outside the gene matches: 8. Germline V lookup: CDR1 LNHDA, CDR2 SQIVND (reference sequence). CDR3 coding DNA: TGTGCCAGTAGCCTCATAGGGGGCAAGAACACTGAAGCTTTCTTT. Encoded protein: CASSLIGGKNTEAFF.

This clone appeared once. The chain joins TRBV4-1 to TRBJ2-5; D ambiguous. Trimming took off 1 base at V and 3 bases at J, with 9 bases between the two ends. CDR3 length: 14 amino acids. Germline V gene lookup returns CDR1 MGHRA and CDR2 YSYEKL. CDR3 in amino acids: CASSQVQSKETQYF. In DNA form, the CDR3 reads TGCGCCAGCAGCCAAGTACAGAGTAAAGAGACCCAGTACTTC.

CDR3 nucleotide sequence: TGTGCCAGCAGCTTAGTGTCCTACACTGAAGCTTTCTTT. Its translation: CASSLVSYTEAFF. The rearrangement links TRBV7-2 to TRBJ1-1, with unresolved D. Per germline, CDR1 SGHTA and CDR2 FQGNSA. The CDR3 runs to 13 residues. Trimming shortened V by 1 base and J by 3 bases, and 6 bases separated the two germline ends.

The chain combines TRBV4-2 with TRBJ2-3, with a weak D call TRBD1 (7 bases). Trimming pared 3 bases from V and 2 bases from J, leaving 15 bases between. CDR1 is LGHNA, CDR2 YNFKEQ, per germline. The CDR3 sequence is 16 residues long. CDR3 amino acids: CASSHVGGQNTDTQYF. The CDR3 region has the DNA TGTGCCAGCAGCCACGTCGGGGGACAGAACACAGATACGCAGTATTTT.

The CDR3 region is CASSFPGQSGPEQYF. CDR3 nucleotides: TGTGCCAGCAGCTTCCCGGGACAGTCAGGGCCCGAGCAGTACTTC. This sequence joins TRBV5-6 and TRBJ2-7, with 7 bases lining up with TRBD1. This CDR3 comprises 15 residues. Germline CDR1 is SGHDT and CDR2 is YYEEEE. The trim removed 2 bases at V and 6 bases at J, leaving 11 bases unmatched.

Here the CDR3 reads CASSLELAGGPATGELFF. CDR3 DNA: TGCGCCAGCAGCTTGGAACTAGCGGGAGGGCCGGCCACCGGGGAGCTGTTTTTT. The chain joins TRBV5-1 to TRBJ2-2; 13 positions match TRBD2. CDR3 length: 18 residues. Trimming took 0 bases from V and 4 from J; bases not matched to a gene: 6. Germline CDR1 is SGHRS and CDR2 is YFSETQ.

V gene TRBV5-1 combines with J gene TRBJ1-4; D gene ambiguous. The germline gives CDR1 SGHRS, CDR2 YFSETQ. The length of the CDR3 is 14 residues. V dropped 0 bases and J dropped 7 bases, with 10 bases sitting between them. The CDR3 protein is CASSLAGASEKLFF. As DNA, the CDR3 is TGCGCCAGCAGCTTGGCAGGTGCGTCTGAAAAACTGTTTTTT.

The J gene is TRBJ2-7, the V gene TRBV29-1; D possibly corresponds to TRBD1 (6 bases). Germline V CDR1 and CDR2: SQVTM, ANQGSEA. The CDR3 is 15 amino acids. The V end lost 0 bases, the J end lost 2 bases, and 14 bases lay between the germline ends. CDR3 region: CSVEEAGEHAYEQYF. The DNA of the CDR3 is TGCAGCGTTGAAGAGGCAGGGGAACACGCCTACGAGCAGTACTTC.

The J gene is TRBJ2-3, the V gene TRBV5-8; TRBD2 matches at 9 bases. The V and J ends lost 0 bases and 2 bases, in that order; junction bases with no gene match: 4. This CDR3 has 16 amino acids. CDR1 SGHTS and CDR2 YDEGEE come from the germline V gene. The CDR3 DNA reads as TGTGCCAGCAGCTTGGCCCCTAGCGGGGTCACAGATACGCAGTATTTT. It yields the protein CASSLAPSGVTDTQYF.

The V gene is TRBV18, the J gene TRBJ1-2, with D unresolved. The CDR3 is 15 residues long. V lost 6 bases and J 0 bases, leaving 14 bases between the germline ends. The germline gives CDR1 KGHSH, CDR2 LQKENI. CDR3 amino acids: CASSQWTGANYGYTF. Written as DNA, the CDR3 is TGTGCCAGCTCCCAGTGGACGGGAGCTAACTATGGCTACACCTTC.

V is TRBV5-5 and J is TRBJ1-5; TRBD1 might be the D (6 bases). V gave up 0 bases and J gave up 0 bases, with 16 bases separating them. The germline gives CDR1 SGHKS, CDR2 YYEKEE (reference sequence). This CDR3 has 18 residues. The CDR3, as DNA: TGTGCCAGCAGCTTGGCCAGGTCGGACAGAGATAGCAATCAGCCCCAGCATTTT. It encodes CASSLARSDRDSNQPQHF.

The chain has TRBV19 and TRBJ1-6; D possibly corresponds to TRBD1 (5 bases). Germline CDR1 LNHDA, CDR2 SQIVND (reference sequence). This CDR3 comprises 15 residues. V shed 1 base and J shed 8 bases, with 12 bases lying between them. In DNA, the CDR3 is TGTGCCAGTAGTATAGTGAGGACAACAGATTCACCCCTCCACTTT. Translation gives CASSIVRTTDSPLHF.

The J gene is TRBJ2-2, the V gene TRBV5-1; D may be TRBD1 (6 bases). Germline lookup yields CDR1 SGHRS and CDR2 YFSETQ. CDR3 length: 15 amino acids. V was pared by 7 bases and J by 1 base, with 14 bases between. For the CDR3, the DNA is TGCGCCAGCGCACAACAGGGCCTGAACACCGGGGAGCTGTTTTTT. It yields the protein CASAQQGLNTGELFF. The complete variable domain, with remaining parts taken from reference TRBV5-1 and TRBJ2-2, reads KAGVTQTPRYLIKTRGQQVTLSCSPISGHRSVSWYQQTPGQGLQFLFEYFSETQRNKGNFPGRFSGRQFSNSRSEMNVSTLELGDSALYLCASAQQGLNTGELFFGEGSRLTVL.

The chain carries TRBV19 and TRBJ2-5, with 13 bases fitting TRBD2. V was pared by 8 bases and J by 4 bases, with 22 bases of the junction left unmatched. The CDR3 sequence is 20 residues long. Per the germline V gene, CDR1 is LNHDA and CDR2 is SQIVND (reference sequence). DNA of the CDR3: TGTGCCAGTTCGGGCAGCCTTAGGACTAGCGGGAGTACGGGCAGAGAGACCCAGTACTTC. Translating it yields CASSGSLRTSGSTGRETQYF.

The V and J genes are TRBV10-1 and TRBJ2-1, with TRBD2 identical over 9 bases. The germline gives CDR1 WNHNN, CDR2 SYGVQD (reference sequence). Trimming cost V 2 bases and J 6 bases; bases outside gene matches: 5. The length of the CDR3 is 15 residues. The CDR3 spells CASSEGLAGFNEQFF. The CDR3 region has the DNA TGCGCCAGCAGTGAGGGTCTAGCGGGATTCAATGAGCAGTTCTTC.

The chain employs TRBV9 and TRBJ2-7; D is perhaps TRBD1 (5 bases). There are 16 residues in the CDR3. The V end lost 0 bases, the J end lost 2 bases, and 15 bases lay between the germline ends. Germline loops: CDR1 SGDLS, CDR2 YYNGEE. CDR3 protein: CASSVGYGETAYEQYF. The CDR3 region has the DNA TGTGCCAGCAGCGTAGGTTACGGTGAGACAGCCTACGAGCAGTACTTC.